Below, 20 T cell receptor beta chains from the same sample are listed, as sequenced in a study of blood T cell repertoires in COVID-19. Profiling relied on immunoSEQ multiplex PCR, and the TCRdb table lists in-frame clones only, not all of them. This repertoire shows under 300,000 clones, approximately 90% found once; its top ten account for around 3%. The sample consisted of peripheral blood. These receptors all come from a woman aged 30 to 39 with active or convalescent COVID-19.

The genes are TRBV2 and TRBJ1-5, with D unresolved. This CDR3 is 17 amino acids long. Per germline, CDR1 SNHLY and CDR2 FYNNEI. V was shortened by 6 bases and J by 3 bases, with 21 bases between the two germline ends. DNA of the CDR3: TGTGCCAGCAGCCCCCGCGGAGTTGGGTCGTTCAATCAGCCCCAGCATTTT. Protein sequence: CASSPRGVGSFNQPQHF.

In its sample, this clone was seen a few times. The chain carries TRBV7-9 and TRBJ1-4, with D possibly being TRBD1 (6 bases). V was pared by 8 bases and J by 6 bases, with 10 bases between. This CDR3 spans 12 amino acids. Looked up from germline, CDR1 is SEHNR and CDR2 is FQNEAQ (reference sequence). DNA of the CDR3: TGTGCCAGCGTGTCAGGGGATGAAAAACTGTTTTTT. Amino acids: CASVSGDEKLFF.

The chain employs TRBV7-2 and TRBJ2-5; TRBD2 agrees at 7 bases. The ends lost 1 base at V and 5 bases at J; junction bases unmatched: 7. The CDR3 is 15 amino acids. Germline lookup yields CDR1 SGHTA and CDR2 FQGNSA. The CDR3 sequence is CASSLDRGGPETQYF. The DNA for the CDR3 is TGTGCCAGCAGCTTAGATCGGGGAGGGCCGGAGACCCAGTACTTC.

The CDR3: CASSRGTGDQPQHF. The CDR3 region has the DNA TGTGCCAGCAGTCGGGGGACAGGGGATCAGCCCCAGCATTTT. V usage is TRBV6-1 and J usage is TRBJ1-5; 10 positions match TRBD1. The germline gives CDR1 MNHNS, CDR2 SASEGT. CDR3 length: 14 residues. After removal of 5 bases from V and 5 bases from J, the junction contained 3 bases not matched to a gene.

For this clone: Compared with germline, one end of the junction differs, possibly owing to a read error. The V gene is TRBV7-7, the J gene TRBJ2-1, with 13 positions matching TRBD2. The germline gives CDR1 SSHAT, CDR2 FNYEAQ (reference sequence). This CDR3 spans 16 amino acids. CDR3 sequence: CASSSRGLAGYNEQFF. The DNA of the CDR3 is TGTGCTAGCAGCTCTCGGGGACTAGCGGGGTACAATGAGCAGTTCTTC.

In the case of this clone: Distinct nucleotide sequences in the sample also encode this CDR3. The chain is built from TRBV27 and TRBJ1-1; no reliable D call. CDR1 is MNHEY, CDR2 SMNVEV, per germline (reference sequence). The CDR3 has 13 residues. V gave up 2 bases and J gave up 0 bases, with 4 bases separating them. CDR3 protein: CASSLTVNTEAFF. CDR3 in DNA: TGTGCCAGCAGTTTAACGGTGAACACTGAAGCTTTCTTT.

The J gene is TRBJ2-3, the V gene TRBV5-6; TRBD2 agrees at 10 bases. Per germline, CDR1 SGHDT and CDR2 YYEEEE. The V gene end was trimmed by 2 bases and the J gene end by 0 bases; junction bases not matched to a gene: 6. The CDR3 contains 17 residues. The CDR3: CASSLSSGGLSTDTQYF. The DNA for the CDR3 is TGTGCCAGCAGCTTATCTAGCGGGGGTCTCAGCACAGATACGCAGTATTTT.

The chain's CDR3 is CAISESTSGGADTQYF. The CDR3 DNA follows: TGTGCCATCAGTGAGTCTACTAGCGGGGGGGCAGATACGCAGTATTTT. The genes are TRBV10-3 and TRBJ2-3, with TRBD2 matching over 13 bases. Germline V gives CDR1 ENHRY, CDR2 SYGVKD. V shed 0 bases and J 4 bases; nucleotides not matched to a gene: 1. CDR3 length equals 16 residues.

This clone was seen a few times. The same CDR3 also results from other DNA sequences found in this sample. This chain joins TRBV5-1 and TRBJ1-1, with a tentative D call TRBD1 (5 bases). The germline V gene encodes CDR1 SGHRS and CDR2 YFSETQ. V lost 0 bases to trimming and J lost 10 bases, with 10 bases between them. CDR3 length equals 12 residues. DNA for the CDR3: TGCGCCAGCAGCTTGGCGGGGGTCGGAGCTTTCTTT. It specifies CASSLAGVGAFF.

The chain couples TRBV29-1 to TRBJ2-1; 10 bases fit TRBD1. The CDR3 contains 14 residues. With 4 bases clipped from V and 3 bases from J, the junction kept 3 bases outside the gene matches. Germline V gives CDR1 SQVTM, CDR2 ANQGSEA. In nucleotides, the CDR3 is TGCAGCGTTGGGACAGGGGGAGGCTACAATGAGCAGTTCTTC. This translates into CSVGTGGGYNEQFF.

This clone has only a few counts. The chain links TRBV7-3 to TRBJ2-2, with D possibly TRBD2 on 8 matching bases. This CDR3 region has 15 residues. Germline loops: CDR1 SGHTA, CDR2 FQGTGA. Trimming stripped 4 bases from V and 4 bases from J, with 13 bases between. The CDR3 DNA reads as TGTGCCAGCAGCTCCGGGAGGGGGCCCACCGGGGAGCTGTTTTTT. Amino acids: CASSSGRGPTGELFF.

The V and J genes are TRBV27 and TRBJ2-2; D gene ambiguous. The CDR3 has 13 amino acids. V lost 4 bases, J lost 3 bases, and 6 bases lay in between. The germline gives CDR1 MNHEY, CDR2 SMNVEV (reference sequence). This CDR3 is CASSYSYTGELFF. The CDR3 DNA is TGTGCCAGCAGTTACAGCTACACCGGGGAGCTGTTTTTT.

The J gene is TRBJ2-1, the V gene TRBV11-3; weak D call: TRBD2 (6 bases). V was shortened by 1 base and J by 4 bases, with 14 bases between the two germline ends. CDR1 SGHNT and CDR2 YENEEA come from the germline V gene. This CDR3 spans 16 amino acids. Here the CDR3 reads CASSLGGDRGYNEQFF. In nucleotides, the CDR3 is TGTGCCAGCAGCTTAGGGGGGGATAGGGGTTACAATGAGCAGTTCTTC. Supplemented by reference TRBV11-3 and TRBJ2-1, the full variable domain reads EAGVVQSPRYKIIEKKQPVAFWCNPISGHNTLYWYLQNLGQGPELLIRYENEEAVDDSQLPKDRFSAERLKGVDSTLKIQPAELGDSAVYLCASSLGGDRGYNEQFFGPGTRLTVL.

This clone was seen once. The V and J genes are TRBV5-6 and TRBJ2-1; TRBD2 agrees at 8 bases. The CDR3 runs 16 residues. Germline CDR1 and CDR2: SGHDT and YYEEEE. The ends lost 0 bases at V and 5 bases at J; junction bases unmatched: 7. CDR3 nucleotides: TGTGCCAGCAGCTTGGTCGGCGGGGGGCTAAACAATGAGCAGTTCTTC. This gives the protein CASSLVGGGLNNEQFF.

The V and J genes are TRBV21-1 and TRBJ1-1; the table's TRBD1 call for D was not verified on the DNA. TRBV21-1 is noted as a pseudogene. The CDR3 spans 17 residues. The CDR3 is CASSIPGQGTTNTEAFF. The CDR3 DNA follows: TGTGCCAGCAGCATTCCGGGACAGGGCACCACGAACACTGAAGCTTTCTTT.

The rearrangement joins TRBV6-5 to TRBJ1-1; 9 bases are a match to TRBD1. The CDR3 consists of 15 residues. Unmatched junction bases numbered 10, after V lost 4 bases and J lost 7 bases. CDR1 and CDR2 from the germline V gene are MNHEY and SVGAGI. In nucleotides, the CDR3 is TGTGCCAGCAGTTTAGGCCCACGACAGGGGGGTGAAGCTTTCTTT. Translation: CASSLGPRQGGEAFF.

The chain couples TRBV6-2 or TRBV6-3 to TRBJ2-7; 7 nucleotides match TRBD1. The germline CDR1 and CDR2 sequences are MNHEY and SVGEGT. Germline trimming cut 10 bases from V and 0 bases from J; bases unmatched to any gene: 9. The CDR3 is 14 residues long. The CDR3 loop is CATGPGGPSYEQYF. The CDR3 DNA reads as TGTGCCACCGGCCCAGGGGGTCCCTCCTACGAGCAGTACTTC.

J is TRBJ1-3 and V is TRBV5-1, with D perhaps TRBD1 (5 bases). CDR1 is SGHRS and CDR2 is YFSETQ in the germline V gene. V was cut by 1 base and J by 4 bases, with 12 bases left in between. The CDR3 sequence is 15 residues long. The CDR3 sequence: CASSLSGVEGNTIYF. CDR3 bases: TGCGCCAGCAGCTTGTCGGGGGTGGAGGGAAACACCATATATTTT.

The CDR3 region is CASSVGFGGAYNEQFF. CDR3 nucleotides: TGTGCCAGCTCCGTAGGTTTCGGGGGGGCCTACAATGAGCAGTTCTTC. The genes are TRBV5-6 and TRBJ2-1; 8 bases agree with TRBD2. J lost 2 bases, V lost 7 bases, and 11 bases had no gene match. Per the germline V gene, CDR1 is SGHDT and CDR2 is YYEEEE. The CDR3 covers 16 residues.

The chain joins TRBV9 to TRBJ2-5, with no clear D. The ends were cut back, 2 bases at V and 2 bases at J, with 7 bases in the middle. This CDR3 has 13 amino acids. CDR1 SGDLS and CDR2 YYNGEE come from the germline V gene. The CDR3 DNA sequence: TGTGCCAGCAGCGTTTCCAGGCAAGAGACCCAGTACTTC. It translates to CASSVSRQETQYF. Variable domain in full (rest from reference TRBV9 and TRBJ2-5): DSGVTQTPKHLITATGQRVTLRCSPRSGDLSVYWYQQSLDQGLQFLIQYYNGEERAKGNILERFSAQQFPDLHSELNLSSLELGDSALYFCASSVSRQETQYFGPGTRLLVL.